The rows below give T cell receptor beta chains drawn from one sample of a study of blood T cell repertoires in COVID-19. Here immunoSEQ multiplex PCR was the method, and the copy in TCRdb shows in-frame clones only, minus some. The sample has 150,000 to 200,000 clones; about 88% are singletons. What was sequenced was PBMCs or T cells enriched from blood (not recorded which). These receptors were taken from a woman aged 18-35 years who had recovered from COVID-19. Both conserved end residues are part of each CDR3. The D gene is left open where the match is weak.

cdr3_length d_call v_call cdr3_aa
14 . TRBV27 CASSLEWGLETQYF
11 . TRBV28 CAAGGDEKLFF
17 . TRBV20-1 CSASDAGYGSGANVLTF
21 TRBD2 TRBV13 CASSFQSGTSGSGMLYNEQFF
14 . TRBV28 CASSLIQGNSPLHF
15 TRBD2 TRBV28 CASGPLAGKGYEQYF
15 TRBD2 TRBV28 CASSPGTSVLYEQYF
14 TRBD2 TRBV28 CASSLLAETDTQYF
13 TRBD1 TRBV27 CASRGTGIYEQYF
16 TRBD2 TRBV10-3 CAISVTSGSSTETQYF
12 . TRBV19 CASSMVEETQYF
17 TRBD2 TRBV7-6 CASSLSGLAGRVNEQFF
12 . TRBV30 CAWIRELPEAFF
17 TRBD1 TRBV3-1/TRBV3-2 CASSQVPPAGGGEKLFF
14 . TRBV6-5 CASSPISISYEQYF
16 TRBD1 TRBV19 CASTHDRVGTGNTIYF
14 . TRBV6-5 CASSYTQGAGELFF
12 TRBD2 TRBV7-2 CASSLRGDIQYF
15 . TRBV6-5 CASSYGTKSTDTQYF
15 TRBD2 TRBV5-1 CASSVGTSGRNEQYF
17 TRBD2 TRBV10-2 CASSESKGLAGMNEQFF
16 TRBD1 TRBV19 CASSPGTALGAYEQYF
14 . TRBV30 CAWSVIGMNTEAFF
16 . TRBV4-3 CASSQGGASGTDTQYF
16 . TRBV11-2 CASSDHRMLQRYGYTF
14 TRBD2 TRBV19 CASSSGTMEYEQYF
14 TRBD2 TRBV30 CAWRGLAATDTQYF
17 TRBD1 TRBV6-1 CASSVFQQGALNTEAFF
14 . TRBV28 CASSLFRGFTEAFF
13 . TRBV7-3 CASSLVAQETQYF
13 TRBD2 TRBV30 CACGLAVQYEQYF
14 . TRBV30 CAWSGYGGQDTQYF
16 TRBD2 TRBV28 CASSLAGREGRYEQYF
14 . TRBV7-9 CASTRAVAPDTQYF
13 TRBD1 TRBV28 CASTSGTDYGYTF
15 TRBD1 TRBV5-6 CASSLSGTGVHEQYF
12 . TRBV10-3 CAIKADSNEQFF
13 . TRBV2 CASSRGKNEKLFF
15 TRBD2 TRBV4-1 CASSQGLAGFNEQFF
14 . TRBV7-8 CASSLHRDHHEQYF
13 . TRBV5-1 CASRRAGAREQYF
13 . TRBV12-3/TRBV12-4 CASSLSGGTEAFF